The rows below give T cell receptor beta chains drawn from one sample of a study of molecular identifiers for immune sequencing clone quantification. TCRdb analysed the PCR reads with MiXCR anew, one entry per CDR3 protein. In the table there are some 100,000 distinct CDR3 sequences, about 35% of which are singletons. The sequenced material came from naive CD8+ T cells from blood, with Jurkat cell RNA spiked in. The receptor set was obtained from a human donor in good health. Some libraries in this study had Jurkat cell RNA spiked in. CDR3s include the opening cysteine and the closing phenylalanine or tryptophan. Fields, in order: J gene, clone size, V gene, D gene, CDR3 DNA, CDR3 protein. A D gene is named only where the DNA matches it firmly. Size values are once, few and many counts, or a class for expanded clones, and some rows have none.

TRBJ2-1	-	TRBV27	-	TGTGCCTGCAGTTCCCCAGGTGCCTCCTACAATGAGCAGTTCTTC	CACSSPGASYNEQFF
TRBJ2-5	-	TRBV13	-	TGTGCCAGCAGCTTACGGGCTTTTCGAGAGACCCAGTACTTC	CASSLRAFRETQYF
TRBJ2-2	few	TRBV7-6	-	TGTGCCAGCAGCTCCGGGACATTAGGCGGGGAGCTGTTTTTT	CASSSGTLGGELFF
TRBJ1-5	-	TRBV12-3/TRBV12-4	-	TGTGCCAGCAGTAGCGACTGGGAGTCAAATCAGCCCCAGCATTTT	CASSSDWESNQPQHF
TRBJ2-3	-	TRBV9	TRBD2	TGTGCCAGCAGCACTAGTAGTATTTCGGGACTAGCGGAGCCTACGCAGTATTTT	CASSTSSISGLAEPTQYF
TRBJ2-1	-	TRBV11-2	-	TGTGCCAGCAGCTTAGCCCTCGATGAGCAGTTCTTC	CASSLALDEQFF
TRBJ2-7	many	TRBV6-2/TRBV6-3	-	TGTGCCACCTGGGACTTAATGTGGGAGCAGTACTTC	CATWDLMWEQYF
TRBJ2-6	many	TRBV27	-	TGTGCCAGCAGTTCTCGGCCTTACTCTGGGGCCAACGTCCTGACTTTC	CASSSRPYSGANVLTF
TRBJ1-2	few	TRBV7-6	-	TGTGCCAGCAGCGCCGCCCCGGACAGCTATGGCTACACCTTC	CASSAAPDSYGYTF
TRBJ2-2	few	TRBV20-1	TRBD1	TGCAGTGCTAGGTCCCCGGACAGGGCGAACACCGGGGAGCTGTTTTTT	CSARSPDRANTGELFF
TRBJ2-7	once	TRBV4-1	TRBD2	TGCGCCAGCAGCCAATCGGAATCACACGGGAGGACCTACGAGCAGTACTTC	CASSQSESHGRTYEQYF
TRBJ1-2	few	TRBV4-3	TRBD1	TGCGCCAGCAGCCATGCCTTCCCGGGACAGGGGGCGCCCTACGGCTACACCTTC	CASSHAFPGQGAPYGYTF
TRBJ2-3	-	TRBV19	-	TGTGCCACCCGACAGACAGATACGCAGTATTTT	CATRQTDTQYF
TRBJ1-1	few	TRBV20-1	-	TGCAGTGCTAGAGAGGGGAACACTGAAGCTTTCTTT	CSAREGNTEAFF
TRBJ2-1	-	TRBV7-6	TRBD2	TGTGCCAGCAGCTCCCAACCGGGACTAGCGGGGGCTAATGAGCAGTTCTTC	CASSSQPGLAGANEQFF
TRBJ2-5	many	TRBV6-5	-	TGTGCCAGCAGTCTCGGTCTGGAGCAAGAGACCCAGTACTTC	CASSLGLEQETQYF
TRBJ2-5	-	TRBV5-7	-	TGTGCCAGCAGCTTAATCCGGGGAGGGGGTAAAGAGACCCAGTACTTC	CASSLIRGGGKETQYF
TRBJ1-4	-	TRBV28	-	TGTGCCAGCAGTTTCAAGACCCTCAATGAAAAACTGTCTTTT	CASSFKTLNEKLSF
TRBJ2-2	-	TRBV6-6	-	TGTGCCAGCATCCTGAACACCGGGGAGCTGTTTTTT	CASILNTGELFF
TRBJ2-5	few	TRBV20-1	-	TGCAGTGCTAGAGTACCAACCCGCCGCCTAGTGGTAGAGACCCAGTACTTC	CSARVPTRRLVVETQYF
TRBJ2-2	many	TRBV19	-	TGTGCCAGTAGACAGTACACCGGGGAGCTGTTTTTT	CASRQYTGELFF
TRBJ2-7	-	TRBV29-1	-	TGCAGCGTTGAATCCGGGAGCTCCTACGAGCAGTACTTC	CSVESGSSYEQYF
TRBJ2-1	-	TRBV20-1	-	TGCAGTGCTAGAGGTTGGGCCCTAGAGGCTTTAGTGGATGAGCAGTTCTTC	CSARGWALEALVDEQFF
TRBJ2-1	few	TRBV6-5	-	TGTGCCAGCGGTCGGGCGGGATACAATGAGCAGTTCTTC	CASGRAGYNEQFF
TRBJ2-3	few	TRBV4-3	TRBD2	TGCGCCAGCAGCCAAGATGCTAGCGGGCTCACAGATACGCAGTATTTT	CASSQDASGLTDTQYF
TRBJ2-3	-	TRBV28	-	TGTGCCAGCAGTAATATAGCTCCCACAGATACGCAGTATTTT	CASSNIAPTDTQYF
TRBJ2-7	few	TRBV11-3	-	TGTGCCAGCAGCATGGGGGACTCGGGCGAGCAGTACTTC	CASSMGDSGEQYF
TRBJ2-1	many	TRBV28	-	TGTGCCAGCAGTTTACCCGATTCCTACAATGAGCAGTTCTTC	CASSLPDSYNEQFF
TRBJ2-7	few	TRBV12-3/TRBV12-4	-	TGTGCCAGCAGTTTTTCCCGAAGGAGGGGGCTTTCCTACGAGCAGTACTTC	CASSFSRRRGLSYEQYF
TRBJ2-5	-	TRBV13	-	TGTGCCAGCAGCTTACGGGCTATTCGAGAGACCCAGTACTTC	CASSLRAIRETQYF